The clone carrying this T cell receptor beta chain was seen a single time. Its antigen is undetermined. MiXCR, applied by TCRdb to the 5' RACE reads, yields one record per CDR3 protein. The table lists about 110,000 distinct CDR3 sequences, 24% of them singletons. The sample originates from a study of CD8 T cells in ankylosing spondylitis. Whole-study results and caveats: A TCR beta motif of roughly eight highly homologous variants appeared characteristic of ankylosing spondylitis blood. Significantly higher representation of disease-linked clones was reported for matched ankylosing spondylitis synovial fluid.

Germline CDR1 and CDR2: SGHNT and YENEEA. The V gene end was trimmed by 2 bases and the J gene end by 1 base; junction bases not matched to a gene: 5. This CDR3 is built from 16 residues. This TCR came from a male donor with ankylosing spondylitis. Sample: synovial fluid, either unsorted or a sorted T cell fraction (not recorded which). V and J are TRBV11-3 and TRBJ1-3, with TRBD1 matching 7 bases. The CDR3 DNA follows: TGTGCCAGCAGCTTAAGGGACAGAGCTTCTGGAAACACCATATATTTT. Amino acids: CASSLRDRASGNTIYF.